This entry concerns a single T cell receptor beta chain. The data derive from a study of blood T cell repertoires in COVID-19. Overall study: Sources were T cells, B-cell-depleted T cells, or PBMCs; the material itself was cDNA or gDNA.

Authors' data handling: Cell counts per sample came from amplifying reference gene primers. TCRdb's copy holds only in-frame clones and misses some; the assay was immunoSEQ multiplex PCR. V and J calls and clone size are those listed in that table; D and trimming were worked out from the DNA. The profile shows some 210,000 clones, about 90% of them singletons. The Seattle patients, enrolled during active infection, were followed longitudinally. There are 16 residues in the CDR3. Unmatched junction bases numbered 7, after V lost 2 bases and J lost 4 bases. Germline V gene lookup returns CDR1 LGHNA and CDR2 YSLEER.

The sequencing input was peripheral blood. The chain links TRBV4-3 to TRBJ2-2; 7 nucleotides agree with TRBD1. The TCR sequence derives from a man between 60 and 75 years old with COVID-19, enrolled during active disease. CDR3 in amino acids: CASSQTDRAVTGELFF. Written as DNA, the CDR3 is TGCGCCAGCAGCCAAACCGACAGGGCGGTCACCGGGGAGCTGTTTTTT.